These 17 T cell receptor beta chains came from one sample sequenced in a study of blood T cells in healthy people across ages. With a J-beta primer mix and a sample-barcoded 5' primer, a second PCR ran about 7 to 12 cycles. Each CDR3 protein gets one entry after TCRdb re-called the 5' RACE reads with MiXCR. The table shows hundreds of thousands of distinct CDR3 sequences, with 40% to 50% occurring only once. Sequencing input: blood. The origin of the receptors is a man of 80 years or more in good health.

J is TRBJ1-5 and V is TRBV4-2; D possibly corresponds to TRBD1 (5 bases). CDR1 LGHNA and CDR2 YNFKEQ come from the germline V gene. The V end was cut by 2 bases, the J end by 7 bases, with 15 bases between. This CDR3 comprises 15 residues. CDR3 nucleotide sequence: TGTGCCAGCAGCCAATCCACCGACAGTAACCAGCCCCAGCATTTT. Translation: CASSQSTDSNQPQHF.

V usage is TRBV10-3 and J usage is TRBJ1-1, with a weak D call TRBD1 (5 bases). The germline V gene encodes CDR1 ENHRY and CDR2 SYGVKD. The length of the CDR3 is 13 residues. The germline V and J ends were trimmed by 6 bases and 3 bases, with 11 bases remaining between them. CDR3 in DNA: TGTGCCATCAGCGCGACAGAGGACACTGAAGCTTTCTTT. Translated, it gives CAISATEDTEAFF.

This clonotype was observed a few times. The chain uses TRBV6-6 and TRBJ1-2; D uncertain. Germline V gene sequence: CDR1 MNHNY, CDR2 SVGAGI (reference sequence). V was cut by 0 bases and J by 2 bases, with 19 bases left in between. The CDR3 is made up of 18 amino acids. The CDR3: CASSYSNLNEGRNYGYTF. The CDR3 DNA reads as TGTGCCAGCAGTTACTCCAACCTTAACGAGGGCAGGAACTATGGCTACACCTTC.

The chain is built from TRBV20-1 and TRBJ2-5; 8 bases are a match to TRBD1. The J call is uncertain, as TRBJ2-1 better fits the DNA end. Germline V lookup: CDR1 DFQATT, CDR2 SNEGSKA (reference sequence). The CDR3 length is 16 residues. The CDR3 reads CSARDRGQGLQETQFF. The CDR3 DNA is TGCAGTGCTAGAGACCGAGGACAGGGCCTCCAAGAGACCCAGTTCTTC.

The sample holds a few counts of this clonotype. The chain employs TRBV29-1 and TRBJ2-7; the D gene could be TRBD1 or TRBD2 (7 bases each). The V end was cut by 3 bases, the J end by 6 bases, with 15 bases between. CDR1 SQVTM and CDR2 ANQGSEA come from the germline V gene. There are 13 residues in the CDR3. In nucleotides, the CDR3 is TGCAGCGTTGATGGCAGGGGGGGGTCCGAGCAGTACTTC. Its protein product is CSVDGRGGSEQYF.

The chain combines TRBV7-2 with TRBJ2-1; TRBD2 is a possible D gene (5 bases). The CDR3 runs to 14 residues. V was trimmed by 2 bases and J by 8 bases, leaving 13 bases between them. Germline loops: CDR1 SGHTA, CDR2 FQGNSA. The CDR3 DNA reads TGTGCCAGCAGCTTAACGGGAAGCAGCGATGAGCAGTTCTTC. It codes for CASSLTGSSDEQFF.

The table lists this clonotype with a few counts. The V and J genes are TRBV15 and TRBJ1-1; maybe TRBD1 (5 bases). There are 14 residues in the CDR3. Germline V gives CDR1 LNHNV, CDR2 YYDKDF (reference sequence). Trimming pared 3 bases from V and 1 base from J, leaving 9 bases between. The DNA for the CDR3 is TGTGCCACCAGCAGTGGACAAACGAACACTGAAGCTTTCTTT. Encoded protein: CATSSGQTNTEAFF.

The V and J genes are TRBV13 and TRBJ2-7; no firm D call. The J call may be mistaken, given a closer DNA end match to TRBJ2-5. There are 16 residues in the CDR3. From germline, CDR1 is PRHDT and CDR2 FYEKMQ (reference sequence). This CDR3 is CASSLGLRSPWETQYF. In nucleotides, the CDR3 is TGTGCCAGCAGCTTAGGGCTTAGGAGCCCTTGGGAGACCCAGTACTTC.

This chain connects TRBV7-2 to TRBJ2-5, with 7 bases lining up with TRBD2. This CDR3 spans 16 amino acids. Trimming removed 5 bases from V and 2 bases from J; junction bases left unmatched: 11. CDR1 and CDR2 (germline): SGHTA, FQGNSA. Written as DNA, the CDR3 is TGTGCCAGCAGCGTACAAGCGGGGAGTTCTCAAGAGACCCAGTACTTC. It translates to CASSVQAGSSQETQYF.

On this clonotype itself: One end of the junction does not line up with germline, which may come from a read error. This sequence joins TRBV7-2 and TRBJ2-1; D possibly matches TRBD1 or TRBD2 (5 bases each). From germline, CDR1 is SGHTA and CDR2 FQGNSA. The CDR3 is 15 amino acids. The CDR3 loop reads CVSRKGPSTYNEQFF. CDR3 sequence (DNA): TGTGTCAGCAGAAAGGGACCCTCCACCTACAATGAGCAGTTCTTC. The variable domain in full, completed from reference TRBV7-2 and TRBJ2-1, reads GAGVSQSPSNKVTEKGKDVELRCDPISGHTALYWYRQSLGQGLEFLIYFQGNSAPDKSGLPSDRFSAERTGGSVSTLTIQRTQQEDSAVYLCVSRKGPSTYNEQFFGPGTRLTVL.

This clonotype was picked up one time. V is TRBV15 and J is TRBJ2-7; weak D call: TRBD2 (6 bases). Germline loops: CDR1 LNHNV, CDR2 YYDKDF (reference sequence). V gave up 6 bases and J gave up 0 bases, with 12 bases separating them. The CDR3 consists of 14 residues. The CDR3 DNA sequence: TGTGCCACCAGAAAGGGAGGTCCCTCCTACGAGCAGTACTTC. Protein sequence: CATRKGGPSYEQYF.

The chain uses TRBV5-1 and TRBJ2-2; either TRBD1 or TRBD2 may supply D (5 bases each). With 4 bases removed from V and 0 bases from J, the gap between germline ends came to 13 bases. The germline V gene encodes CDR1 SGHRS and CDR2 YFSETQ. CDR3 size: 16 residues. The CDR3 DNA sequence: TGCGCCAGCAGCGATACGGGACGTGCGAACACCGGGGAGCTGTTTTTT. Translation gives CASSDTGRANTGELFF. The full variable domain, with the rest looked up from reference TRBV5-1 and TRBJ2-2, is KAGVTQTPRYLIKTRGQQVTLSCSPISGHRSVSWYQQTPGQGLQFLFEYFSETQRNKGNFPGRFSGRQFSNSRSEMNVSTLELGDSALYLCASSDTGRANTGELFFGEGSRLTVL.

The chain combines TRBV7-2 with TRBJ2-3, with TRBD2 identical over 8 bases. The germline gives CDR1 SGHTA, CDR2 FQGNSA. CDR3 length: 16 amino acids. The trim removed 0 bases at V and 1 base at J, leaving 3 bases unmatched. The DNA for the CDR3 is TGTGCCAGCAGCTTAGCGTCGACTAGCGGCACAGATACGCAGTATTTT. Protein product: CASSLASTSGTDTQYF.

The DNA of the CDR3 is TGTGCCAGCACCATAGGGAACAGCTTCAGAACTAACTATGGCTACACCTTC. Its translation is CASTIGNSFRTNYGYTF. V usage is TRBV12-3 or TRBV12-4 and J usage is TRBJ1-2; D is uncertain. The CDR3 is 17 amino acids. V lost 7 bases and J lost 0, with 21 bases in between.

This clonotype appeared a single time. The chain combines TRBV7-9 with TRBJ1-1; 7 bases line up with TRBD1. The germline gives CDR1 SEHNR, CDR2 FQNEAQ (reference sequence). This CDR3 has 15 residues. Trimming cost V 2 bases and J 1 base; bases outside gene matches: 4. The CDR3: CASSLSGQRNTEAFF. The CDR3 coding sequence is TGTGCCAGCAGCTTATCGGGACAGAGGAACACTGAAGCTTTCTTT.

The table lists this clonotype with a few counts. The gene calls are TRBV20-1 and TRBJ1-1; D unclear. CDR1 DFQATT and CDR2 SNEGSKA come from the germline V gene (reference sequence). The CDR3 is made up of 11 amino acids. V was trimmed by 6 bases and J by 7 bases, leaving 12 bases between them. CDR3 sequence: CSATEAVEAFF. The CDR3 region has the DNA TGCAGTGCGACCGAGGCTGTTGAAGCTTTCTTT.

V and J are TRBV29-1 and TRBJ2-1, with a weak D call TRBD2 (6 bases). This CDR3 is built from 12 residues. The germline V gene encodes CDR1 SQVTM and CDR2 ANQGSEA. V was trimmed by 8 bases and J by 9 bases, leaving 17 bases between them. The CDR3 DNA reads TGCAGCCCTCTCACTAGGAGGGTTGAGCAGTTCTTC. Its protein is CSPLTRRVEQFF.